These T cell receptor beta chains were read from a single sample in a study of T cell responses to AZD1222 COVID-19 vaccine. Clones were sequenced by immunoSEQ multiplex PCR, and TCRdb holds only the in-frame ones, with some missing. The top ten hold 1.5% to 2% of the sample, which has 130,000 or so clones, around 90% seen once. This sample comprised peripheral blood, obtained on day 0 of AZD1222 vaccination. These TCRs come from an adult in good health. Each CDR3 is given with its conserved first and last residue.

j_call v_call cdr3_aa
TRBJ1-1 TRBV20-1 CSASKGQNTEAFF
TRBJ2-6 TRBV5-1 CASSLMGQNSGANVLTF
TRBJ2-1 TRBV10-3 CAISDTSGQFF
TRBJ2-2 TRBV7-9 CASSLRRKGVSGGAGELFF
TRBJ2-1 TRBV7-9 CASTPRGSSYNEQFF
TRBJ2-5 TRBV27 CASSLQGLQETQYF
TRBJ1-4 TRBV19 CASSGTDGEKLFF
TRBJ1-2 TRBV12-3/TRBV12-4 CASSLAEGYGYTF
TRBJ2-1 TRBV6-4 CASSDSSGQGFYNEQFF
TRBJ2-1 TRBV12-5 CASGPPTSRNEQFF
TRBJ1-3 TRBV7-2 CASSFYPDGNTIYF
TRBJ2-3 TRBV7-2 CASSLEGRTDTQYF
TRBJ2-7 TRBV5-5 CASRRDISYEQYF
TRBJ1-2 TRBV6-5 CASSRSGTANYGYTF
TRBJ2-5 TRBV6-1 CASSDRGETQYF
TRBJ1-5 TRBV27 CASSSGLAGPQHF
TRBJ1-5 TRBV5-1 CASSLVGADNQPQHF
TRBJ1-2 TRBV25-1 CASSEWRVGYTF
TRBJ2-3 TRBV5-4 CASSLRGRADTQYF
TRBJ2-3 TRBV4-1 CASSQSDRQYF
TRBJ1-2 TRBV19 CASSTYRVGGRYGYTF
TRBJ2-5 TRBV15 CATSRVETGQETQYF
TRBJ2-1 TRBV7-2 CASSSMVFAGAYNEQFF
TRBJ2-7 TRBV7-2 CASSSLDYQVRYEQYF
TRBJ2-3 TRBV5-4 CASSLEPSFHTQYF
TRBJ1-4 TRBV7-2 CASSLVSAGRNEKLFF
TRBJ1-1 TRBV5-4 CASSLFLAITEAFF